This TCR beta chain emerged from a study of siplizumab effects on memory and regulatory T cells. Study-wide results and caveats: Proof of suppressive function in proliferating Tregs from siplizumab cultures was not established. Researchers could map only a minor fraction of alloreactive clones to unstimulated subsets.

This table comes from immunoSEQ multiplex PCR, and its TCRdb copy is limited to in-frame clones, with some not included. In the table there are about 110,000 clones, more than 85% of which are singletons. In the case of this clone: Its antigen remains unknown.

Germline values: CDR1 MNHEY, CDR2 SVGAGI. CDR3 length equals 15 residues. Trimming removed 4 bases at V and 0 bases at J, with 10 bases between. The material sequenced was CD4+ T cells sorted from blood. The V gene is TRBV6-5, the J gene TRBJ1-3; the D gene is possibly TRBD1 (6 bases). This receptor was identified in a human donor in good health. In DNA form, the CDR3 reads TGTGCCAGCAGTTCAGACAGGACCTCTGGAAACACCATATATTTT. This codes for CASSSDRTSGNTIYF.